These 28 T cell receptor beta chains came from one sample sequenced in a study of blood T cell repertoires in COVID-19. Libraries were prepared by immunoSEQ multiplex PCR; TCRdb keeps only in-frame clonotypes and omits some of them. The repertoire has 200,000 to 250,000 clones, almost 85% of them found once; the top ten carry over 12%. The specimen was PBMCs or T cells enriched from blood (not recorded which). The receptors shown here come from a man aged 35-49 years who had recovered from COVID-19.

This clone has a single count. The V gene is TRBV27, the J gene TRBJ2-3; TRBD2 aligns across 11 bases. The germline V gene has CDR1 MNHEY and CDR2 SMNVEV (reference sequence). Trimming cost V 10 bases and J 2 bases; bases outside gene matches: 8. The CDR3 spans 15 residues. The CDR3 here is CATGTSGVFTDTQYF. The CDR3 coding sequence is TGTGCCACCGGGACTAGCGGAGTATTCACAGATACGCAGTATTTT.

The chain combines TRBV7-2 with TRBJ2-1, with 7 positions matching TRBD2. The CDR3 has 13 amino acids. V shed 5 bases and J 9 bases; nucleotides not matched to a gene: 7. Germline V gene data show CDR1 as SGHTA and CDR2 as FQGNSA. The DNA for the CDR3 is TGTGCCAGCAGCCCCCTGCCGGGGGGTGAGCAGTTCTTC. As protein: CASSPLPGGEQFF.

The chain uses TRBV11-2 and TRBJ1-4; 9 bases line up with TRBD1. The CDR3 spans 15 residues. Germline CDR1 is SGHAT and CDR2 is FQNNGV. V lost 1 base to trimming and J lost 8 bases; unmatched junction nucleotides: 5. DNA for the CDR3: TGTGCCAGCAGCTTAGGGGACAGGGAGCCAGAAAAACTGTTTTTT. It specifies CASSLGDREPEKLFF.

This chain connects TRBV3-1 (or the pseudogene TRBV3-2) to TRBJ2-7; the match to TRBD2 covers 10 bases. The CDR3 loop spans 13 amino acids. V was pared by 4 bases and J by 5 bases, with 2 bases of the junction left unmatched. From germline, CDR1 is LGHDT and CDR2 YNNKEL (reference sequence). The CDR3, as DNA: TGTGCCAGCAGCCTCGGACTAGCGGACGAGCAGTACTTC. It yields the protein CASSLGLADEQYF.

This clone was counted many times. This specimen includes other DNA sequences encoding the same CDR3. The genes are TRBV2 and TRBJ1-1, with no clear D. The CDR3 is made up of 14 amino acids. V was trimmed by 5 bases and J by 0 bases, leaving 10 bases between them. Germline V gene data show CDR1 as SNHLY and CDR2 as FYNNEI. The CDR3 DNA follows: TGTGCCAGCAGTCCGATGGGAGTGAACACTGAAGCTTTCTTT. This encodes CASSPMGVNTEAFF.

As concerns this clone: Compared with germline, one end of the junction differs, possibly owing to a read error. The CDR3 sequence: CASSSLGRGLNF. The CDR3 DNA is TGTGCCAGCAGCTCACTGGGTCGCGGTCTAAATTTT. The rearrangement uses TRBV7-9 and TRBJ1-3; no clear D gene. The CDR3 consists of 12 residues. Per germline, CDR1 SEHNR and CDR2 FQNEAQ (reference sequence). The full variable domain, completed using reference TRBV7-9 and TRBJ1-3, is DTGVSQNPRHKITKRGQNVTFRCDPISEHNRLYWYRQTLGQGPEFLTYFQNEAQLEKSRLLSDRFSAERPKGSFSTLEIQRTEQGDSAMYLCASSSLGRGLNFGEGSWLTVV.

In its sample, this clone was seen a few times. The rearrangement uses TRBV7-2 and TRBJ1-3; D call uncertain. The germline V gene encodes CDR1 SGHTA and CDR2 FQGNSA. Trimming pared 5 bases from V and 7 bases from J, leaving 9 bases between. The CDR3 contains 12 residues. The CDR3 spells CASSLNLNTIYF. The CDR3 DNA reads as TGTGCCAGCAGCCTTAATCTGAACACCATATATTTT.

This chain links TRBV11-3 with TRBJ1-5; the D is unclear. Deletions cut 5 bases from V and 0 bases from J, with 11 bases between. CDR3 length: 15 residues. Germline V gives CDR1 SGHNT, CDR2 YENEEA. CDR3 in DNA: TGTGCCAGCAGCAGCACGGCGGATAGCAATCAGCCCCAGCATTTT. It translates to CASSSTADSNQPQHF.

This clone occurred once. The V call is TRBV19, the J call TRBJ2-4; 9 nucleotides match TRBD2. CDR1 is LNHDA, CDR2 SQIVND, per germline (reference sequence). This CDR3 has 17 amino acids. J lost 1 base, V lost 5 bases, and 9 bases had no gene match. Here the CDR3 DNA reads TGTGCCAGTAGTGCCCGCGGGAGGGCCACGGCCAAAAACATTCAGTACTTC. This sequence encodes CASSARGRATAKNIQYF. Full variable domain (missing parts from reference TRBV19 and TRBJ2-4): DGGITQSPKYLFRKEGQNVTLSCEQNLNHDAMYWYRQDPGQGLRLIYYSQIVNDFQKGDIAEGYSVSREKKESFPLTVTSAQKNPTAFYLCASSARGRATAKNIQYFGAGTRLSVL.

This sequence joins TRBV11-2 and TRBJ1-4; 9 bases fit TRBD1. Germline V lookup: CDR1 SGHAT, CDR2 FQNNGV. The CDR3 covers 15 residues. V gave up 5 bases and J gave up 8 bases; unmatched junction bases: 9. The CDR3 DNA is TGTGCCAGCAGCCCCCTACAGGGGGCTTGGGAAAAACTGTTTTTT. Translated, it gives CASSPLQGAWEKLFF.

This sequence joins TRBV9 and TRBJ2-1; 7 bases agree with TRBD2. CDR3 length: 16 residues. Germline V gene sequence: CDR1 SGDLS, CDR2 YYNGEE. With V trimmed by 4 bases and J by 2 bases, 9 bases remained unmatched. In DNA, the CDR3 is TGTGCCAGCAGCCCCACCGGGACTACTACCTACAATGAGCAGTTCTTC. Protein: CASSPTGTTTYNEQFF.

As concerns this clone: Other DNA sequences in the same sample also yield this CDR3. The chain links TRBV10-3 to TRBJ2-2, with 10 bases fitting TRBD1. CDR1 is ENHRY, CDR2 SYGVKD, per germline. Trimming removed 6 bases from V and 8 bases from J; junction bases left unmatched: 9. The CDR3 spans 15 residues. The CDR3 DNA follows: TGTGCCATCAGGGGACAGGGGCGCGGAACTGGGGAGCTGTTTTTT. Protein: CAIRGQGRGTGELFF.

The chain joins TRBV9 to TRBJ1-1; D remains ambiguous. Per the germline V gene, CDR1 is SGDLS and CDR2 is YYNGEE. This CDR3 is 14 amino acids long. Trimming stripped 0 bases from V and 1 base from J, with 7 bases between. CDR3 in amino acids: CASSVGHKNTEAFF. The CDR3 nucleotides are TGTGCCAGCAGCGTAGGACACAAGAACACTGAAGCTTTCTTT.

The chain is built from TRBV7-3 and TRBJ2-2, with 9 positions matching TRBD2. The CDR3 consists of 15 residues. V lost 4 bases to trimming and J lost 7 bases; unmatched junction nucleotides: 7. Germline V lookup: CDR1 SGHTA, CDR2 FQGTGA. CDR3 coding DNA: TGTGCCAGCAGCTCACGACTAGCGGAGGGCGGGGAGCTGTTTTTT. Its protein is CASSSRLAEGGELFF.

J is TRBJ2-4 and V is TRBV6-5; maybe TRBD2 (6 bases). V gave up 2 bases and J gave up 3 bases, with 14 bases separating them. The CDR3 sequence is 16 residues long. The germline V gene encodes CDR1 MNHEY and CDR2 SVGAGI. Written as DNA, the CDR3 is TGTGCCAGCAGTTACCTGGGAGGATCTGGCAAAAACATTCAGTACTTC. This sequence encodes CASSYLGGSGKNIQYF.

V is TRBV30 and J is TRBJ1-3, with 9 bases fitting TRBD1. The CDR3 runs to 12 residues. Germline V gene lookup returns CDR1 GTSNPN and CDR2 SVGIG (reference sequence). The junction had 2 bases not matched to a gene; V was cut back by 4 bases and J by 7 bases. CDR3 DNA: TGTGCCTGGAATGACAGGGGGAACACCATATATTTT. Amino acid sequence: CAWNDRGNTIYF.

The V call is TRBV7-2, the J call TRBJ1-2; D is perhaps TRBD1 (5 bases). The V end lost 5 bases, the J end lost 1 base, and 17 bases lay between the germline ends. The germline gives CDR1 SGHTA, CDR2 FQGNSA. This CDR3 region has 16 residues. CDR3 sequence (DNA): TGTGCCAGCAGCCACGGAGGGGCAAGGTTTAACTATGGCTACACCTTC. This translates into CASSHGGARFNYGYTF.

The genes are TRBV27 and TRBJ2-3, with 7 positions matching TRBD1. The CDR3 runs to 15 residues. Trimming cost V 9 bases and J 0 bases; bases outside gene matches: 9. Germline loops: CDR1 MNHEY, CDR2 SMNVEV (reference sequence). CDR3 amino acids: CASRRTGASTDTQYF. The CDR3 coding sequence is TGTGCCAGTCGAAGGACAGGAGCTAGCACAGATACGCAGTATTTT.

V is TRBV5-1 and J is TRBJ1-4; TRBD1 matches at 10 bases. Germline V gene sequence: CDR1 SGHRS, CDR2 YFSETQ. The CDR3 spans 15 residues. V was pared by 4 bases and J by 8 bases, with 8 bases of the junction left unmatched. CDR3: CASSPIGTGEEKLFF. DNA of the CDR3: TGCGCCAGCAGCCCTATCGGGACAGGGGAAGAAAAACTGTTTTTT.

The chain employs TRBV7-2 and TRBJ1-1; D is perhaps TRBD1 (6 bases). Looked up from germline, CDR1 is SGHTA and CDR2 is FQGNSA. CDR3 size: 15 residues. Trimming removed 4 bases at V and 5 bases at J, with 17 bases between. CDR3 sequence (DNA): TGTGCCAGCAGCTCCCAGAGGGGGGGTCAAACTGAAGCTTTCTTT. Protein sequence: CASSSQRGGQTEAFF. Filled out from reference TRBV7-2 and TRBJ1-1, the complete variable domain reads GAGVSQSPSNKVTEKGKDVELRCDPISGHTALYWYRQSLGQGLEFLIYFQGNSAPDKSGLPSDRFSAERTGGSVSTLTIQRTQQEDSAVYLCASSSQRGGQTEAFFGQGTRLTVV.

This clone was counted at least ten times. This chain links TRBV24-1 with TRBJ2-3, with 9 bases fitting TRBD1. Germline trimming cut 9 bases from V and 2 bases from J; bases unmatched to any gene: 11. There are 16 residues in the CDR3. CDR1 is KGHDR, CDR2 SFDVKD, per germline. The CDR3 DNA is TGTGCCACCGAGAAAGGGGGGACAGGGAACACAGATACGCAGTATTTT. Translating it yields CATEKGGTGNTDTQYF.

The V call is TRBV29-1, the J call TRBJ2-3; D gene ambiguous. Germline lookup yields CDR1 SQVTM and CDR2 ANQGSEA. Trimming left V 1 base short and J 3 bases short, with 14 bases between. The CDR3 runs 15 residues. In DNA form, the CDR3 reads TGCAGCGTTGAAGGTCCTAGTATAAGTACAGATACGCAGTATTTT. Protein product: CSVEGPSISTDTQYF.

The V and J genes are TRBV18 and TRBJ2-5, with a tentative D call TRBD1 (6 bases). The CDR3 totals 15 residues. Trimming cost V 0 bases and J 5 bases, with 13 bases left between them. From germline, CDR1 is KGHSH and CDR2 LQKENI. CDR3 coding DNA: TGTGCCAGCTCACCACCGGACAGACCCAGGGAGACCCAGTACTTC. Translated, it gives CASSPPDRPRETQYF.

This chain joins TRBV10-1 and TRBJ2-1; TRBD2 aligns across 12 bases. The V segment lost 9 bases and the J segment 1 base; nucleotides outside the gene matches: 10. This CDR3 is built from 17 residues. Germline values: CDR1 WNHNN, CDR2 SYGVQD (reference sequence). The CDR3 reads CARTSGSEVDSYNEQFF. The CDR3 DNA follows: TGCGCCAGGACTAGCGGGAGTGAGGTTGATTCCTACAATGAGCAGTTCTTC.

The CDR3 DNA follows: TGTGCCAGCAGTTTATCTCCAGGGGCCGGTGAAAAACTGTTTTTT. It is translated as CASSLSPGAGEKLFF. V gene TRBV28 combines with J gene TRBJ1-4; the D gene is possibly TRBD1 (6 bases). V lost 1 base to trimming and J lost 7 bases, with 13 bases between them. Germline loops: CDR1 MDHEN, CDR2 SYDVKM. This CDR3 region has 15 residues. The full variable domain, with the rest looked up from reference TRBV28 and TRBJ1-4, is DVKVTQSSRYLVKRTGEKVFLECVQDMDHENMFWYRQDPGLGLRLIYFSYDVKMKEKGDIPEGYSVSREKKERFSLILESASTNQTSMYLCASSLSPGAGEKLFFGSGTQLSVL.

The CDR3 spells CASSFRLGGLNQPQHF. For the CDR3, the DNA is TGTGCCAGCAGTTTTAGGTTAGGAGGGCTTAATCAGCCCCAGCATTTT. The genes are TRBV28 and TRBJ1-5, with D hard to call. This CDR3 is 16 amino acids long. The V end was cut by 3 bases, the J end by 4 bases, with 16 bases between. Germline assignment: CDR1 MDHEN and CDR2 SYDVKM.

This clone came up once. This rearrangement joins TRBV28 to TRBJ2-2; TRBD2 is a possible D gene (6 bases). The V gene's germline CDR1 is MDHEN and CDR2 SYDVKM. V lost 1 base and J 6 bases, leaving 12 bases between the germline ends. The CDR3 has 15 amino acids. In nucleotides, the CDR3 is TGTGCCAGCAGTTTATTTGGAGGGCGAGCCGGGGAGCTGTTTTTT. This codes for CASSLFGGRAGELFF.

J is TRBJ2-7 and V is TRBV6-5, with D possibly TRBD1 on 5 matching bases. In germline, CDR1 is MNHEY, CDR2 SVGAGI. V was cut by 0 bases and J by 0 bases, with 12 bases left in between. The CDR3 runs to 16 residues. The CDR3 coding sequence is TGTGCCAGCAGTTACTCGGTGGGGCACAGCTCCTACGAGCAGTACTTC. Amino acids: CASSYSVGHSSYEQYF.